The source of this T cell receptor beta chain is a study of OX40 agonist ivuxolimab in advanced cancers. Assay used: immunoSEQ multiplex PCR; TCRdb lists only in-frame clones, some missing. The table has 10,000 to 13,000 clones, around 80% seen once. V lost 4 bases and J lost 5, with 3 bases in between. CDR1 is SGHTA and CDR2 is FQGNSA in the germline V gene. The CDR3 covers 11 residues. This chain joins TRBV7-2 and TRBJ2-1; D remains ambiguous. The TCR originated in an adult with an advanced solid tumor such as melanoma, head and neck, liver or kidney cancer. The specimen was CD4+ or CD8+ T cells sorted from blood, collected in a trial of the OX40 agonist ivuxolimab. Written as DNA, the CDR3 is TGTGCCAGCAGCTCAAACAATGAGCAGTTCTTC. Translation gives CASSSNNEQFF.